This T cell receptor (beta chain) came from a study of kidney transplant recipient with SARS-CoV-2 infection. The CDR3 has 14 amino acids. V was cut by 0 bases and J by 4 bases, with 12 bases left in between. Germline CDR1 GTSNPN, CDR2 SVGIG (reference sequence). This clonotype was detected many times. TCRdb analysed the reads with MiXCR anew, one entry per CDR3 protein. The sample holds roughly 250,000 distinct CDR3 sequences, around 26% seen once. The chain is built from TRBV30 and TRBJ1-1; a possible D gene is TRBD1 (6 bases). This TCR was sampled from a young adult male patient who had COVID-19 and was a kidney transplant recipient. Among the T cells, some may be from the graft donor. Here the sequenced sample was a blood sample, taken at baseline and on day 111 from a kidney transplant recipient. This CDR3 reads CAWSVHQDSTEAFF. The CDR3 coding sequence is TGTGCCTGGAGTGTACATCAGGACAGCACTGAAGCTTTCTTT.